This T cell receptor beta chain was observed in a study of blood T cell repertoires in COVID-19 (dated by TCRdb to 2020 to 2022). In the study overall: Samples covering the acute and convalescent phases of COVID-19 were provided by collaborators in the United States, Italy and Spain. The prospective study material was composed of cDNA or gDNA derived from T cells, B-cell-depleted T cells, or PBMCs. The dataset comprised deeply sampled blood TCRbeta repertoires from subjects exposed to, actively infected with, or recovered from COVID-19. The repertoires were released in a freely available public database intended as a resource for research on the immune response to SARS-CoV-2. A de-identified subject ID, COVID-19 status, age in years and sex were almost always included in the sample metadata. Samples were obtained from the ongoing ImmuneRACE study (first 160 participants) and from 1,254 subjects provided by 6 global collaborators. Where HLA class I and class II types were available, the types were taken from metadata supplied by the sample provider, not from assay-based typing.

Each collaborating institution followed its own protocols to collect whole blood in K2EDTA tubes. For TCRbeta analysis, collaborators shipped samples as frozen whole blood, isolated PBMCs, or DNA extracted from either of those sample types. TCRbeta CDR3 regions were amplified from genomic DNA by means of the immunoSEQ Assay, a bias-controlled multiplex PCR. The paper's data handling went like this. Nucleated cell counts per sample were estimated from amplification of reference gene primers within the assay. To quantify the absolute abundance of each unique TCRbeta CDR3 rearrangement, sequence reads were collapsed and filtered. For each sample, productive Simpson clonality was calculated as the square root of Simpson's diversity index over productive rearrangements. The source is immuneACCESS, and TCRdb retained only in-frame sequences with V and J called. Part of the clones is not carried over; for the studies checked, unresolved V genes explain less than half of this, and the remainder is unexplained. The DNA was the basis for D and trimming; V, J and clone size are from that table. The sample table shows about 50,000 clones, and roughly 90% are seen once. Jointly, the top ten make up roughly 2% of the sample.

Points the paper makes about the study in general: Clinical and demographic metadata were provided uncurated, with the amount varying by source and participant.

This clone was seen a handful of times. Its specific antigen is unknown. Qualities for individual bases were not recorded, and no much larger clone is one base off. The receptor comes from a human donor in a cohort sampled during active COVID-19. The sequencing input was peripheral blood.

Here the CDR3 is given as CASSQAGGSGEQYF. The DNA sequence is TGTGCCAGCAGCCAGGCAGGGGGTTCGGGCGAGCAGTACTTC. The chain employs TRBV5-6 and TRBJ2-7; 7 nucleotides in the junction match TRBD1. V is pruned by 4 bases and J by 6 bases, leaving 10 bases of the junction without a gene match. CDR3 length: 14 amino acids, cysteine to phenylalanine. The entry retains the CDR3 DNA only, 42 bases that are in frame from base 1. CDR1 and CDR2, looked up from the germline V gene, are SGHDT and YYEEEE.